This T cell receptor beta chain comes out of a study of CD4 T cells in relation to SARS-CoV-2 and coronaviruses. Across the study: ViraFEST: approximately eleven-day antigen culture of PBMCs, then TCR beta CDR3 sequencing.

In regard to this clone: The antigen is unknown.

The unexposed donors gave CD4+ T cells in about 2011-2018, prior to COVID-19. CD4+ T cells were isolated from the cells after about nine days of culture. Unexposed-donor CD4+ T cells were probed with SARS-CoV-2 S/N and four cold-coronavirus spikes, cells permitting. Cultures held a few million PBMCs per well with roughly 10 IU/ml IL-2. Half the medium was replaced with IL-2 medium on days 3 and 7. V was shortened by 0 bases and J by 10 bases, with 16 bases between the two germline ends. Germline V gene sequence: CDR1 MGHRA, CDR2 YSYEKL. The CDR3 runs to 16 residues. Generated by immunoSEQ multiplex PCR, the TCRdb table keeps only in-frame clones and is missing some. The sample lists tens of thousands of clones, 73% occurring once.

The receptor comes from a human donor in good health. V and J are TRBV4-1 and TRBJ1-6, with D maybe TRBD1 (6 bases). The specimen sequenced was CD4+ T cells from PBMCs, cultured in vitro. The CDR3 sequence is CASSQEITTGPSPLHF. Written as DNA, the CDR3 is TGCGCCAGCAGCCAAGAAATCACAACAGGGCCCTCACCCCTCCACTTT.